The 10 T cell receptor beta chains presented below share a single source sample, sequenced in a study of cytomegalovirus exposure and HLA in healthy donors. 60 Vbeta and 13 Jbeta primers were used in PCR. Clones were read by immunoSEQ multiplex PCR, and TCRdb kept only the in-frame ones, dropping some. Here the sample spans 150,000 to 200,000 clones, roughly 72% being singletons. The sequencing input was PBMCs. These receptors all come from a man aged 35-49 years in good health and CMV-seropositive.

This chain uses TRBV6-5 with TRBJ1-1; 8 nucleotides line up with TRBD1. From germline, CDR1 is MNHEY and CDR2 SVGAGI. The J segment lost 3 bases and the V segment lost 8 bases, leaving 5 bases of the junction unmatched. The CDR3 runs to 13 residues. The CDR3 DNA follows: TGTGCCAGCTCGGACAGGGCGTACACTGAAGCTTTCTTT. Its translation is CASSDRAYTEAFF.

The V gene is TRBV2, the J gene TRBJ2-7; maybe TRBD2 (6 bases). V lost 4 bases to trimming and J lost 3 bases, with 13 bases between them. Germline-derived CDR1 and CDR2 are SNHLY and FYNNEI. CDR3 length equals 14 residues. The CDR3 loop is CASSGGDVIYEQYF. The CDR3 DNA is TGTGCCAGCAGTGGGGGGGACGTTATCTACGAGCAGTACTTC.

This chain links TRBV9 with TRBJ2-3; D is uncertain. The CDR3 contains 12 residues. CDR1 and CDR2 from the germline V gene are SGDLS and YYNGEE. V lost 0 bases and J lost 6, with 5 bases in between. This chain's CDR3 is CASSVVEDTQYF. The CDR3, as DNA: TGTGCCAGCAGCGTAGTCGAGGATACGCAGTATTTT.

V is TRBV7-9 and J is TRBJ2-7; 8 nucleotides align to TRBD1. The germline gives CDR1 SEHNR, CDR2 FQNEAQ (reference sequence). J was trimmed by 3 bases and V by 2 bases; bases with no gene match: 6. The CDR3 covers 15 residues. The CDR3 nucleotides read TGTGCCAGCAGCTTACCCGGGACAGGATACTACGAGCAGTACTTC. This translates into CASSLPGTGYYEQYF.

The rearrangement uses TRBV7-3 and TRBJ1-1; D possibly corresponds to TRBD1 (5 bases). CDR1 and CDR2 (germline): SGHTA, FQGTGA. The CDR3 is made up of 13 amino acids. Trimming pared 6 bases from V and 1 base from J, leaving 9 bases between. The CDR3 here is CASSSQGNTEAFF. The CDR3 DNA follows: TGTGCCAGCAGTAGTCAGGGGAACACTGAAGCTTTCTTT.

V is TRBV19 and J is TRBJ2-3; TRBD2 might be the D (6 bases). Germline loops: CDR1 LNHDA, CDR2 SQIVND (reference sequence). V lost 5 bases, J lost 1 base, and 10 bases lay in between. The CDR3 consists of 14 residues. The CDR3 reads CASSQGLRTDTQYF. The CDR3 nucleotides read TGTGCCAGTAGTCAAGGACTACGCACAGATACGCAGTATTTT.

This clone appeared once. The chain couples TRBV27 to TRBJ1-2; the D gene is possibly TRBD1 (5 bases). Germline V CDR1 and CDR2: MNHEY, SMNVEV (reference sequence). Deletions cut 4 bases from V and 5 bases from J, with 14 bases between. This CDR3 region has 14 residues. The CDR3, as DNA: TGTGCCAGCAGTTCCAGGGCGGATGGGTATGGCTACACCTTC. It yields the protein CASSSRADGYGYTF.

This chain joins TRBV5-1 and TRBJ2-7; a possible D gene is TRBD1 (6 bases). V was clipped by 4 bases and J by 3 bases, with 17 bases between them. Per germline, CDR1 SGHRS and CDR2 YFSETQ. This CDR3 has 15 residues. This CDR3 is CASSPWEQGRYEQYF. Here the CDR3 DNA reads TGCGCCAGCAGCCCATGGGAACAGGGACGCTACGAGCAGTACTTC.

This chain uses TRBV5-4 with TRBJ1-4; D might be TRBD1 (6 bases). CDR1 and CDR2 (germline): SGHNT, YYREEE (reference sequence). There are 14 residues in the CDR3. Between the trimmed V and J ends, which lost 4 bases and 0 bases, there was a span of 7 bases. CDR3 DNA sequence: TGTGCCAGCAGCCAGGGGTCAACTAATGAAAAACTGTTTTTT. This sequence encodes CASSQGSTNEKLFF.

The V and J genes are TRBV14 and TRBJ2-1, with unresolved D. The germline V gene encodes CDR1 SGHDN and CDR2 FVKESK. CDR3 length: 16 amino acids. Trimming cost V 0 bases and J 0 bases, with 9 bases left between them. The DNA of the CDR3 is TGTGCCAGCAGCCAAGATTCATGGAGCTCCTACAATGAGCAGTTCTTC. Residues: CASSQDSWSSYNEQFF.